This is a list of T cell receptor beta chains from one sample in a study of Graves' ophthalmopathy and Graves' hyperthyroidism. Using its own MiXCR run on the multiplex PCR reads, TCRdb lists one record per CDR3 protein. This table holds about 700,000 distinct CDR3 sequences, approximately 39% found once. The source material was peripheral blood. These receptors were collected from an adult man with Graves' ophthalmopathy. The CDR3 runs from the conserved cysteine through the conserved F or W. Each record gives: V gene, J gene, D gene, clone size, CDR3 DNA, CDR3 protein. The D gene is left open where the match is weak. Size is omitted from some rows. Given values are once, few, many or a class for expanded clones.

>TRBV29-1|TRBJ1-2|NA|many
TGCAGCGTTGAGCTCGGACAGACCTATGGCTACACCTTC
CSVELGQTYGYTF
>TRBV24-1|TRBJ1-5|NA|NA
TGTGCCACCAGTGATAGAGCGCCCCAGCATTTT
CATSDRAPQHF
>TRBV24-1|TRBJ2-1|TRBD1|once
TGTGCCACCAGTGACCCGGGACAGGGTAATGAGCAGTTCTTC
CATSDPGQGNEQFF
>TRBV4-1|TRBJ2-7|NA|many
TGCGCCAGCAGCCACCTCGGGGGTGAGCAGTACTTC
CASSHLGGEQYF
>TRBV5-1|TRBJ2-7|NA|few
TGCGCCAGCAGCCAAGATCCCCCAGGGGGGGTATCTTACGAGCAGTACTTC
CASSQDPPGGVSYEQYF
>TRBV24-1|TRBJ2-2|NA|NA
NA
CATSDPGSCFF
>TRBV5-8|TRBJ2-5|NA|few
TGTGCCAGCAGCTCAATTTTGGGGGGACAAGAGACCCAGTACTTC
CASSSILGGQETQYF
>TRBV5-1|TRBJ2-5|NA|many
TGCGCCAGCAGCTCCCCGGTTGGAAGCCAAGAGACCCAGTACTTC
CASSSPVGSQETQYF
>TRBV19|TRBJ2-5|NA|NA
TGTGCCAGTAGTTCCAACGGGTTCCAAGAGACCCAGTACTTC
CASSSNGFQETQYF
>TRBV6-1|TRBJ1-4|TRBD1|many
TGTGCCAGCAGTGCGCCACAGGGGGGAAAACTGTTTTTT
CASSAPQGGKLFF
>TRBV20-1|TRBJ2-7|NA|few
TGCAGTGCTAGTCACGGATACGAGCAGTACTTC
CSASHGYEQYF
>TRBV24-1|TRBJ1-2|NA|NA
TGTGCCACCAAAGAGGGGGACCTCTATGGCTACACCTTC
CATKEGDLYGYTF
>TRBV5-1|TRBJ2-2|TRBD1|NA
TGCGCCAGCAGCCTTAGAACGGGACAGTCGAACACCGGGGAGCTGTTTTTT
CASSLRTGQSNTGELFF
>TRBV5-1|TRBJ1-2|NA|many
TGCGCCAGCAGCTTGGATGCGGGGGCCTCGGATGGCTACACCTTC
CASSLDAGASDGYTF
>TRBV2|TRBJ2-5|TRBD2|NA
TGTGCCAGCAGCTTGAATAGCGGGGGTGAAGAGACCCAGTACTTC
CASSLNSGGEETQYF
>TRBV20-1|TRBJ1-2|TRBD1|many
TGCAGTGCTCCTTCCCCGACAGGGAGGATACATGGCTACACCTTC
CSAPSPTGRIHGYTF
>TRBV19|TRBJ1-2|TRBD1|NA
TGTGCCAGTAGTTCGGACAGGATACGCTATGGCTACACCTTC
CASSSDRIRYGYTF
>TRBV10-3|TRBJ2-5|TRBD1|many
TGTGCCACCGGGACAGGCCTGGGAGAGACCCAGTACTTC
CATGTGLGETQYF
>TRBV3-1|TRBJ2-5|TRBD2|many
TGTGCCAGCAACAGAAGGACTAGCGGGATTGGTGAGACCCAGTACTTC
CASNRRTSGIGETQYF
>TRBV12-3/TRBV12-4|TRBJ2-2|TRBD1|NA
TGTGCCAGCAGTCCGGGGACAGGGGGCGCAACCGGGGAGCTGTTTTTT
CASSPGTGGATGELFF
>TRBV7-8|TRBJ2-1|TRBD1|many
TGTGCCAGCAGCCCAGGACAGGGGTCCTACAATGAGCAGTTCTTC
CASSPGQGSYNEQFF
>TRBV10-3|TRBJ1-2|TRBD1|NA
TGTGCCACCCAAGGACAGGGGAACTATGGCTACACCTTC
CATQGQGNYGYTF
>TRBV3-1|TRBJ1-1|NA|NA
TGTGCCAGCAGCCAAGCGCATGACACTGAAGCTTTCTTT
CASSQAHDTEAFF
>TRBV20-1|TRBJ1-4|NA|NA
TGCAGTGCTAGAAGAGGGGCAGCTAATGAAAAACTGTTTTTT
CSARRGAANEKLFF
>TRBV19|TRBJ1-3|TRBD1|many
TGTGCCAGTAGTACGACAGGGGGATCAGGAAACACCATATATTTT
CASSTTGGSGNTIYF
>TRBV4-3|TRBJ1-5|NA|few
TGCGCCAGCAGCCAAGATGCGCAGAGTTTTAAGCCCCAGCATTTT
CASSQDAQSFKPQHF